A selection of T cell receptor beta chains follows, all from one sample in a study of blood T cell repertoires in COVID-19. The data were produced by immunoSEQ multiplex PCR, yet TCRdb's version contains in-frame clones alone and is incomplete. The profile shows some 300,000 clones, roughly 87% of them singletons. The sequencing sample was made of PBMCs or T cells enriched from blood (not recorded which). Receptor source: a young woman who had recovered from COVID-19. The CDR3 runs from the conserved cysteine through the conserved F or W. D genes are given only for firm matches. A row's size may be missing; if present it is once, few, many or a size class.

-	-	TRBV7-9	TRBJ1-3	TGTGCCAGCAGCCCTCGGGGGGTCTCTGGAAACACCATATATTTT	CASSPRGVSGNTIYF
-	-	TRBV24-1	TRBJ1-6	TGTGCCACCAGTGAGGTTGCCAGAAATTCACCCCTCCACTTT	CATSEVARNSPLHF
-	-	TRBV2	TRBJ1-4	TGTGCCAGCAAATCCCAGGGATTGGCTAATGAAAAACTGTTTTTT	CASKSQGLANEKLFF
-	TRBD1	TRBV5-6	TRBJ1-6	TGTGCCAGCAGCTCGACAGGGGGCTTCGCTTCACCCCTCCACTTT	CASSSTGGFASPLHF
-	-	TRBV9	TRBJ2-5	TGTGCCAGCAGCGTAGGCGGGGTTAATCAAGAGACCCAGTACTTC	CASSVGGVNQETQYF
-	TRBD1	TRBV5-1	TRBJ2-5	TGCGCCAGCAGCGGAGGATTCCGTGACAGGGGCCAAGAGACCCAGTACTTC	CASSGGFRDRGQETQYF
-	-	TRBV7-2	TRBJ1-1	TGTGCCAGCAGCCTTGCGACAGGCGCCAACCACCCTGAAGCTTTCTTT	CASSLATGANHPEAFF
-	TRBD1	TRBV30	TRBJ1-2	TGTGCCTGGCGAGACAGGGGTGACTATGGCTACACCTTC	CAWRDRGDYGYTF
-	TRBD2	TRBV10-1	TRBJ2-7	TGCGCCCACCGGGGGGTTGACGAGCAGTACTTC	CAHRGVDEQYF
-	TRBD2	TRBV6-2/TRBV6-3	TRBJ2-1	TGTGCCAGCAGTTATCCCTTTTCTAGCGGGGGGGCCTTATTGAATGAGCAGTTCTTC	CASSYPFSSGGALLNEQFF
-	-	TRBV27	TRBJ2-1	TGTGCCAGCAGAGCATTATTTCGGGGGATCGGCTACAATGAGCAGTTCTTC	CASRALFRGIGYNEQFF
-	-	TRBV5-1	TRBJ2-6	TGCGCCAGCAGCTTGACTAGCTCTGGGGCCAACGTCCTGACTTTC	CASSLTSSGANVLTF
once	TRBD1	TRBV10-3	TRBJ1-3	TGTGCCATCAGTCAAGACAGGGGTTCTGGAAACACCATATATTTT	CAISQDRGSGNTIYF
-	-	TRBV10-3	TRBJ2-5	TGTGCCACCTATAGCGGCCAAGAGACCCAGTACTTC	CATYSGQETQYF
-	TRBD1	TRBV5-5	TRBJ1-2	TGTGCCAGCAGCTGGGGGACAGGAGAGGTAGCTGGCTACACCTTC	CASSWGTGEVAGYTF
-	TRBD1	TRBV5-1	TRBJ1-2	TGCGCCAGCAGCAACCCGACAGGGACTTCGTCTCGCTATGGCTACACCTTC	CASSNPTGTSSRYGYTF
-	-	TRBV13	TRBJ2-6	TGTGCCAGCAGCCCAGTCTCGGCCAACGTCCTGACTTTC	CASSPVSANVLTF
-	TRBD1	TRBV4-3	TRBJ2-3	TGCGCCAGCAGCCAAGCAGGGGGACAGGGAACAGATACGCAGTATTTT	CASSQAGGQGTDTQYF
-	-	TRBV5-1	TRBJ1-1	TGCGCCAGCAGCACGCGGGACACTGAAGCTTTCTTT	CASSTRDTEAFF
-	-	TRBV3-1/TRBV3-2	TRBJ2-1	TGTGCCAGCAGCACGCGGACAGGGATCGGGGGGTTATTCGATGAGCAGTTCTTC	CASSTRTGIGGLFDEQFF
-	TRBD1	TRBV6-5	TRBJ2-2	TGTGCCGGTCGAACAGGGGGCCTTGGCGGGGAGCTGTTTTTT	CAGRTGGLGGELFF
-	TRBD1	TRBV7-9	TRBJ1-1	TGTGCCAGCAGCTTATCTTCGACAGGGAAAGCTTTCTTT	CASSLSSTGKAFF
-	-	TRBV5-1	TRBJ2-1	TGCGCCAGCAGCGGTGGACTCCCACCAACCGATGAGCAGTTCTTC	CASSGGLPPTDEQFF
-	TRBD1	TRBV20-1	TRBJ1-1	TGCAGTGCTCCGGACAGGTTTGAAGCTTTCTTT	CSAPDRFEAFF
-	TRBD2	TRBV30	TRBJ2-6	TGTGCCTGGAGTCCGGGGGGGCCCTCTGGGGCCAACGTCCTGACTTTC	CAWSPGGPSGANVLTF
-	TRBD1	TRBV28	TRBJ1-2	TGTGCCAGCAGTCGGACAGGGTTGGGCTACACCTTC	CASSRTGLGYTF
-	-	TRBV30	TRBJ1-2	TGTGCCTGGAGGTCCCCAGCGGTTGATGGTTGGCATAGCTACACCTTC	CAWRSPAVDGWHSYTF
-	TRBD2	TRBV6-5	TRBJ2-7	TGTGCCACGCTAGAGAGCGGGGGGGACGACTCGGAGCAGTACTTC	CATLESGGDDSEQYF
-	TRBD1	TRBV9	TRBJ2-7	TGTGCCAGCAGCGGGTCCGGGACAGGGTTTGACCAGCAGTACTTC	CASSGSGTGFDQQYF
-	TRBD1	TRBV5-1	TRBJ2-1	TGCGCCAGCAACACAGGGGACTCCTACAATGAGCAGTTCTTC	CASNTGDSYNEQFF
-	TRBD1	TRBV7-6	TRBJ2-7	TGTGCCAGCAGCGTCGGGACAGGGCCCCGATACGAGCAGTACTTC	CASSVGTGPRYEQYF
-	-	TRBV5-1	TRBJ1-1	TGCGCCAGCAGCTTGCAGCCCTCGCGGGGACACACTGAAGCTTTCTTT	CASSLQPSRGHTEAFF
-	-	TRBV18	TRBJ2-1	TGTGCCAGCTCACAGTCGACAGGTTCATACAATGAGCAGTTCTTC	CASSQSTGSYNEQFF
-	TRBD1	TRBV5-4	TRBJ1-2	TGTGCCAGCACCACTCAGCTGGACAGGGTGGGTGGCTACACCTTC	CASTTQLDRVGGYTF
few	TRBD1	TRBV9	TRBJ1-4	TGTGCCAGCAGCGCCGGGACAGGATATAATGAAAAACTGTTTTTT	CASSAGTGYNEKLFF
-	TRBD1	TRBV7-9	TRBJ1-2	TGTGCCAGCAGCTTAATGGGGACAGGCAACTATGGCTACACCTTC	CASSLMGTGNYGYTF
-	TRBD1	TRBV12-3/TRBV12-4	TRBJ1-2	TGTGCCAGCAGAAGACGACAGGGGTATGGCTACACCTTC	CASRRRQGYGYTF
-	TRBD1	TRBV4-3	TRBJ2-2	TGCGCCAGCAGCCATGGGGGACAGGGGTATAACACCGGGGAGCTGTTTTTT	CASSHGGQGYNTGELFF
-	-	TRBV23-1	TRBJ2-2	TGCGCCAGCAGTCAATCCAGGAACACCTGGAACACCGGGGAGCTGTTTTTT	CASSQSRNTWNTGELFF
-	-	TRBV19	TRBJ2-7	TGTGCCAGTAGTATGAGGCACACAAGATACGAGCAGTACTTC	CASSMRHTRYEQYF
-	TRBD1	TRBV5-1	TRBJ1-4	TGCGCCAGCAGCCATGGACAGGGAACAACTAATGAAAAACTGTTTTTT	CASSHGQGTTNEKLFF
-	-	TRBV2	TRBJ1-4	TGTGCCAGCCTGGGGGGGTCTGTTGAAAAACTGTTTTTT	CASLGGSVEKLFF
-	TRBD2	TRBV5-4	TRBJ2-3	TGTGCCAGCAGCCCGATTACTAGCGTAGGGACGCAGTATTTT	CASSPITSVGTQYF
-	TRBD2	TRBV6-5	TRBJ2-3	TGTGCCAGCAGTTTTAGCGGGGGGTCCACAGATACGCAGTATTTT	CASSFSGGSTDTQYF
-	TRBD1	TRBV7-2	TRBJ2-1	TGTGCCAGCAGCTTAGCGCCGGGGACAGCGAGCTCCTACAATGAGCAGTTCTTC	CASSLAPGTASSYNEQFF
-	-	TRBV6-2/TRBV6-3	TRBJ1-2	TGTGCCAGCAGTTCAGGGGACGCCGTCTATGGCTACACCTTC	CASSSGDAVYGYTF
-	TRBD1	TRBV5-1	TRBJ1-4	TGCGCCAGCAGCTTACGGGGACAGGCAACTAATGAAAAACTGTTTTTT	CASSLRGQATNEKLFF
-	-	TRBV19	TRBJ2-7	TGTGCCACCTCAGGGAGGAGCTCCTACGAGCAGTACTTC	CATSGRSSYEQYF
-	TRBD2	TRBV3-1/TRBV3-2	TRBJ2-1	TGTGCCAGCAGCCAAGATGAGACTAGCGGGAATTTCAATGAGCAGTTCTTC	CASSQDETSGNFNEQFF
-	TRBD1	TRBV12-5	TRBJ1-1	TGTGCTAGTGGTTTGGCTCGACAGGGAAACACTGAAGCTTTCTTT	CASGLARQGNTEAFF
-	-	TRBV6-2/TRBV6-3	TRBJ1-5	TGTGCCAGCAGTTACTCCTCGGACAGCTACAATCAGCCCCAGCATTTT	CASSYSSDSYNQPQHF
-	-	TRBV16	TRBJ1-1	TGTGCCAGCAGCCCAAACCCAGGGATGAACACTGAAGCTTTCTTT	CASSPNPGMNTEAFF
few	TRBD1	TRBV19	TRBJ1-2	TGTGCCAGTAGTAACGGACAGGGACACTATGGCTACACCTTC	CASSNGQGHYGYTF
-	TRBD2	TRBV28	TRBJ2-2	TGTGCCAGCAGCCCCTTAGCGGGGGAGAACACCGGGGAGCTGTTTTTT	CASSPLAGENTGELFF
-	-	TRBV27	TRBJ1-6	TGTGCCAGCGGGGATTCCGGGACATCTGGTTCACCCCTCCACTTT	CASGDSGTSGSPLHF